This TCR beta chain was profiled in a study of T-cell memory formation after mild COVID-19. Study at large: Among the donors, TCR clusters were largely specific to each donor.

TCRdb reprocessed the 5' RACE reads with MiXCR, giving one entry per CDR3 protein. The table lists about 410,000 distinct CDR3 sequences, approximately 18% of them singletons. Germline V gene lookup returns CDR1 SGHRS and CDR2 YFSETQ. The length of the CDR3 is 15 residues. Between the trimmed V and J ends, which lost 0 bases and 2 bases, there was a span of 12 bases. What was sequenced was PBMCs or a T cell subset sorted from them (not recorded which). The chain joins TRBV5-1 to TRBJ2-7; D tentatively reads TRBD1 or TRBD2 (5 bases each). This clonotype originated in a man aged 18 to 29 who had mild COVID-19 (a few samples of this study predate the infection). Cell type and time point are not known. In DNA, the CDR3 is TGCGCCAGCAGCTTGGCACCGGGGCCTGCCTACGAGCAGTACTTC. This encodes CASSLAPGPAYEQYF.